This T cell receptor beta chain was obtained from a study of CD8+CD57+ T cells in acquired aplastic anemia. Comments on this clonotype: The DNA is omitted, as the CDR3 cannot be located on it reliably, and the CDR3 follows TCRdb's listing.

TCR beta VDJ and CDR3 were profiled, and genomic DNA was the template. TCRdb fed the reads into MiXCR, producing one record per CDR3 protein. The sample yields hundreds of thousands of distinct CDR3 sequences, around 72% seen once. This receptor was obtained from a human donor in good health, serving as a control. The sequenced material came from sorted CD4+, CD8+, or CD8+CD57+ T cells (not recorded which) from PBMCs.

CDR3 residues: CASSRDTYEQYFGYF. The chain links TRBV7-2 to TRBJ2-3; the table's D gene call, TRBD1, was not cross checked with the DNA. The CDR3 is 15 amino acids long, termini counted. Per germline, CDR1 SGHTA and CDR2 FQGNSA.